This TCR beta chain emerged from a study of cytomegalovirus exposure and HLA in healthy donors. Study-level background: Among the approximately 400 donors who were genotyped, about 86% fell in the genetic ancestry cluster that is associated with self-reported Caucasian donors.

Trimming shortened V by 4 bases and J by 3 bases, and 12 bases separated the two germline ends. CDR3 length: 14 amino acids. The germline CDR1 and CDR2 sequences are SGHNT and YYREEE (reference sequence). Study results and caveats: Fewer N-insertions than the approximately 680-donor mean were reportedly shown by an Asian-associated ancestry cluster in a later analysis. When analyzed later, a missense DCLRE1C variant was found to be linked to TCR beta V- and J-gene trimming.

The PCR was carried out with 60 Vbeta primers and 13 Jbeta primers. Only in-frame clones appear in the TCRdb table, and some are missing; sequencing was by immunoSEQ multiplex PCR. Here the sample spans roughly 120,000 clones, roughly three quarters being singletons. About this clone: The target antigen is unknown.

The gene calls are TRBV5-4 and TRBJ2-3; no clear D gene. The TCR sequence derives from a man between 18 and 35 years old in good health and CMV-seronegative. The sequenced sample was PBMCs. The chain's CDR3 is CASSLMTITDTQYF. CDR3 DNA: TGTGCCAGCAGCCTTATGACAATTACAGATACGCAGTATTTT.